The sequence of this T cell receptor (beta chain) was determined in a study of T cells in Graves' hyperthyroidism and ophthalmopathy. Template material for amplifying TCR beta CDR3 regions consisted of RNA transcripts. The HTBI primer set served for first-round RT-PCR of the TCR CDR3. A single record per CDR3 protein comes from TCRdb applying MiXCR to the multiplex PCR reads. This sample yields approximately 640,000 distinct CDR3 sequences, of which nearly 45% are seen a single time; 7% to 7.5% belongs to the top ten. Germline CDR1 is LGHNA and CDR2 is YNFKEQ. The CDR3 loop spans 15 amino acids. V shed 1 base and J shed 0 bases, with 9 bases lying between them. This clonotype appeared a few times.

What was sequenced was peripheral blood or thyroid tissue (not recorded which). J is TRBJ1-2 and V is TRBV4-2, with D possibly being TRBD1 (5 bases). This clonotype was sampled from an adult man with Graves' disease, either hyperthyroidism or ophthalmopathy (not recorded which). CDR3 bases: TGTGCCAGCAGCCAAGTGGACACCACTAACTATGGCTACACCTTC. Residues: CASSQVDTTNYGYTF.